Listed below are T cell receptor beta chains from one sample, sequenced in a study of OX40 agonist ivuxolimab in advanced cancers. Only in-frame clones appear in the TCRdb table, and some are missing; sequencing was by immunoSEQ multiplex PCR. The sample lists tens of thousands of clones; around 91% were seen once. The sample in question was CD4+ or CD8+ T cells sorted from blood, obtained in a trial of the OX40 agonist ivuxolimab. These receptors were obtained from an adult with an advanced solid tumor such as melanoma, head and neck, liver or kidney cancer. CDR3s include the opening cysteine and the closing phenylalanine or tryptophan. Fields, in order: clone size, V gene, J gene, D gene, CDR3 protein, CDR3 DNA. D genes are given only for firm matches. The size entry is marked missing in some rows and otherwise reads once, few, many or a size class.

abundance: -
v_gene: TRBV28
j_gene: TRBJ2-7
d_gene: TRBD2
CDR3aa: CASSEAGTYEQYF
CDR3nt: TGTGCCAGCTCGGAAGCGGGAACCTACGAGCAGTACTTC

abundance: once
v_gene: TRBV27
j_gene: TRBJ2-1
d_gene: -
CDR3aa: CASSLRLGQYNEQFF
CDR3nt: TGTGCCAGCAGTTTACGCCTTGGACAGTACAATGAGCAGTTCTTC

abundance: once
v_gene: TRBV6-1
j_gene: TRBJ2-7
d_gene: TRBD1
CDR3aa: CASSEEGTGGYEQYF
CDR3nt: TGTGCCAGCAGTGAAGAAGGGACAGGGGGCTACGAGCAGTACTTC

abundance: -
v_gene: TRBV11-2
j_gene: TRBJ1-1
d_gene: TRBD1
CDR3aa: CASSSDHPRTGMNTEAFF
CDR3nt: TGTGCCAGCAGCTCCGATCATCCCAGGACAGGGATGAACACTGAAGCTTTCTTT

abundance: -
v_gene: TRBV5-1
j_gene: TRBJ2-1
d_gene: -
CDR3aa: CASSAGVWGNEQFF
CDR3nt: TGCGCCAGCAGCGCAGGGGTCTGGGGCAATGAGCAGTTCTTC

abundance: -
v_gene: TRBV27
j_gene: TRBJ1-5
d_gene: -
CDR3aa: CASKTGLYSNQPQHF
CDR3nt: TGTGCCAGCAAAACTGGGCTTTATAGCAATCAGCCCCAGCATTTT

abundance: -
v_gene: TRBV6-5
j_gene: TRBJ1-5
d_gene: TRBD1
CDR3aa: CASGTDQSWPQHF
CDR3nt: TGTGCCAGCGGGACAGATCAATCATGGCCCCAGCATTTT

abundance: -
v_gene: TRBV30
j_gene: TRBJ1-4
d_gene: -
CDR3aa: CAWSASPITEGVSNEKLFF
CDR3nt: TGTGCCTGGAGTGCCAGCCCGATAACAGAGGGGGTTTCTAATGAAAAACTGTTTTTT

abundance: -
v_gene: TRBV4-3
j_gene: TRBJ2-7
d_gene: TRBD1
CDR3aa: CASSQDGGTGDYEQYF
CDR3nt: TGCGCCAGCAGCCAAGATGGAGGAACAGGGGACTACGAGCAGTACTTC

abundance: -
v_gene: TRBV27
j_gene: TRBJ2-7
d_gene: -
CDR3aa: CASSPGLFYEQYF
CDR3nt: TGTGCCAGCAGTCCGGGCCTATTTTACGAGCAGTACTTC

abundance: -
v_gene: TRBV27
j_gene: TRBJ1-5
d_gene: -
CDR3aa: CASSLLPVGDSNQPQHF
CDR3nt: TGTGCCAGCAGTTTATTACCAGTCGGAGATAGCAATCAGCCCCAGCATTTT

abundance: -
v_gene: TRBV19
j_gene: TRBJ2-1
d_gene: -
CDR3aa: CASSIALGDNNEQFF
CDR3nt: TGTGCCAGTAGTATAGCCTTGGGAGACAACAATGAGCAGTTCTTC

abundance: -
v_gene: TRBV6-5
j_gene: TRBJ2-7
d_gene: -
CDR3aa: CASSYREGNEQYF
CDR3nt: TGTGCCAGCAGTTACAGGGAAGGCAACGAGCAGTACTTC

abundance: few
v_gene: TRBV15
j_gene: TRBJ2-5
d_gene: -
CDR3aa: CATSMTRVGETQYF
CDR3nt: TGTGCCACCAGCATGACTAGGGTAGGGGAGACCCAGTACTTC

abundance: -
v_gene: TRBV7-9
j_gene: TRBJ2-1
d_gene: TRBD1
CDR3aa: CASSPRTGNHEQFF
CDR3nt: TGTGCCAGCAGCCCACGGACAGGGAACCATGAGCAGTTCTTC

abundance: -
v_gene: TRBV9
j_gene: TRBJ2-3
d_gene: TRBD2
CDR3aa: CASSINSQAGRVDTQYF
CDR3nt: TGTGCCAGCAGCATTAATTCGCAGGCGGGGAGGGTAGATACGCAGTATTTT

abundance: once
v_gene: TRBV29-1
j_gene: TRBJ2-1
d_gene: -
CDR3aa: CSVVDDEQFF
CDR3nt: TGCAGCGTTGTTGACGATGAGCAGTTCTTC

abundance: -
v_gene: TRBV6-1
j_gene: TRBJ1-1
d_gene: -
CDR3aa: CAGFMNTEAFF
CDR3nt: TGTGCCGGATTCATGAACACTGAAGCTTTCTTT

abundance: -
v_gene: TRBV5-1
j_gene: TRBJ2-3
d_gene: -
CDR3aa: CASSLQGPLTYTDTQYF
CDR3nt: TGCGCCAGCAGCTTACAGGGTCCTCTTACATACACAGATACGCAGTATTTT

abundance: -
v_gene: TRBV14
j_gene: TRBJ2-7
d_gene: -
CDR3aa: CASSQGTLDEQYF
CDR3nt: TGTGCCAGCAGCCAAGGGACTCTAGACGAGCAGTACTTC

abundance: -
v_gene: TRBV14
j_gene: TRBJ2-3
d_gene: TRBD1
CDR3aa: CASSGLGTGYSDTQYF
CDR3nt: TGTGCCAGCAGCGGACTCGGGACAGGGTATTCAGATACGCAGTATTTT

abundance: -
v_gene: TRBV15
j_gene: TRBJ2-4
d_gene: -
CDR3aa: CATSKSGPGLTKNIQYF
CDR3nt: TGTGCCACCAGCAAGTCCGGACCAGGGCTGACCAAAAACATTCAGTACTTC

abundance: -
v_gene: TRBV7-8
j_gene: TRBJ2-1
d_gene: -
CDR3aa: CASSAEGDSYSYNEQFF
CDR3nt: TGTGCCAGCAGCGCGGAGGGGGACAGTTACTCCTACAATGAGCAGTTCTTC

abundance: few
v_gene: TRBV6-4
j_gene: TRBJ1-1
d_gene: -
CDR3aa: CASSARTNTEAFF
CDR3nt: TGTGCCAGCAGTGCCAGGACGAACACTGAAGCTTTCTTT

abundance: -
v_gene: TRBV4-3
j_gene: TRBJ1-5
d_gene: -
CDR3aa: CASSQEVQAFHSNQPQHF
CDR3nt: TGCGCCAGCAGCCAAGAGGTCCAGGCCTTTCATAGCAATCAGCCCCAGCATTTT

abundance: once
v_gene: TRBV30
j_gene: TRBJ1-1
d_gene: TRBD1
CDR3aa: CAWGRTGANTEAFF
CDR3nt: TGTGCCTGGGGTCGGACAGGGGCGAACACTGAAGCTTTCTTT

abundance: once
v_gene: TRBV27
j_gene: TRBJ2-7
d_gene: TRBD1
CDR3aa: CATGDSHYEQYF
CDR3nt: TGTGCCACCGGGGACAGTCACTACGAGCAGTACTTC

abundance: -
v_gene: TRBV9
j_gene: TRBJ2-7
d_gene: -
CDR3aa: CASSSRDFYEQYF
CDR3nt: TGTGCCAGCAGCTCCCGGGACTTCTACGAGCAGTACTTC

abundance: -
v_gene: TRBV5-6
j_gene: TRBJ1-2
d_gene: -
CDR3aa: CASSFGQSSYGYTF
CDR3nt: TGTGCCAGCAGCTTTGGTCAATCGTCCTATGGCTACACCTTC

abundance: -
v_gene: TRBV11-3
j_gene: TRBJ2-1
d_gene: -
CDR3aa: CASSLSSVTVQGSEQFF
CDR3nt: TGTGCCAGCAGCTTATCTTCGGTTACTGTCCAGGGGAGCGAGCAGTTCTTC

abundance: -
v_gene: TRBV27
j_gene: TRBJ2-1
d_gene: -
CDR3aa: CASSYLPYNEQFF
CDR3nt: TGTGCCAGCAGTTACCTACCCTACAATGAGCAGTTCTTC

abundance: -
v_gene: TRBV27
j_gene: TRBJ2-5
d_gene: TRBD1
CDR3aa: CASSAGQALQETQYF
CDR3nt: TGTGCCAGCAGTGCGGGACAGGCCCTCCAAGAGACCCAGTACTTC

abundance: -
v_gene: TRBV27
j_gene: TRBJ2-1
d_gene: TRBD1
CDR3aa: CASSLSRTGVNEQFF
CDR3nt: TGTGCCAGCAGTTTATCTAGGACAGGGGTCAATGAGCAGTTCTTC

abundance: -
v_gene: TRBV30
j_gene: TRBJ1-4
d_gene: TRBD1
CDR3aa: CAWSPGTGARGEKLFF
CDR3nt: TGTGCCTGGAGTCCCGGGACAGGGGCCCGGGGTGAAAAACTGTTTTTT

abundance: -
v_gene: TRBV4-2
j_gene: TRBJ1-2
d_gene: -
CDR3aa: CASSPLQGGIGYTF
CDR3nt: TGTGCCAGCAGCCCTTTACAGGGAGGGATCGGCTACACCTTC

abundance: -
v_gene: TRBV27
j_gene: TRBJ1-1
d_gene: -
CDR3aa: CASSSQVGTEAFF
CDR3nt: TGTGCCAGCAGTTCTCAGGTTGGGACTGAAGCTTTCTTT

abundance: -
v_gene: TRBV13
j_gene: TRBJ1-2
d_gene: -
CDR3aa: CASSRGWDGYTF
CDR3nt: TGTGCCAGCAGCCGTGGATGGGATGGCTACACCTTC

abundance: -
v_gene: TRBV28
j_gene: TRBJ2-1
d_gene: -
CDR3aa: CASSFRVSDEQFF
CDR3nt: TGTGCCAGCAGTTTTCGTGTCTCGGATGAGCAGTTCTTC

abundance: once
v_gene: TRBV5-8
j_gene: TRBJ2-1
d_gene: TRBD1
CDR3aa: CASNSGTGIYNEQFF
CDR3nt: TGTGCCAGCAACTCCGGGACAGGGATATACAATGAGCAGTTCTTC

abundance: -
v_gene: TRBV28
j_gene: TRBJ2-7
d_gene: -
CDR3aa: CASSRYGVYEQYF
CDR3nt: TGTGCCAGCTCGCGCTATGGAGTCTACGAGCAGTACTTC

abundance: -
v_gene: TRBV21-1
j_gene: TRBJ1-4
d_gene: -
CDR3aa: CASSRGHRNEKLFF
CDR3nt: TGTGCCAGCAGCAGGGGACACCGAAATGAAAAACTGTTTTTT

abundance: -
v_gene: TRBV4-1
j_gene: TRBJ2-7
d_gene: -
CDR3aa: CASSQGRGESYEQYF
CDR3nt: TGCGCCAGCAGCCAAGGAAGGGGGGAAAGCTACGAGCAGTACTTC

abundance: -
v_gene: TRBV5-4
j_gene: TRBJ2-5
d_gene: -
CDR3aa: CASRMGPETQYF
CDR3nt: TGTGCCAGCAGGATGGGGCCGGAGACCCAGTACTTC

abundance: -
v_gene: TRBV6-8
j_gene: TRBJ2-1
d_gene: -
CDR3aa: CASSYSNWRFWSSYNEQFF
CDR3nt: TGTGCCAGCAGTTACTCCAATTGGAGGTTTTGGAGCTCCTACAATGAGCAGTTCTTC

abundance: -
v_gene: TRBV7-3
j_gene: TRBJ2-1
d_gene: TRBD2
CDR3aa: CASSLGLAGLYNEQFF
CDR3nt: TGTGCCAGCAGCTTAGGGCTAGCGGGACTCTACAATGAGCAGTTCTTC

abundance: -
v_gene: TRBV28
j_gene: TRBJ1-2
d_gene: TRBD1
CDR3aa: CASSLGTGVGYTF
CDR3nt: TGTGCCAGCAGTTTAGGGACAGGGGTGGGCTACACCTTC

abundance: -
v_gene: TRBV27
j_gene: TRBJ1-4
d_gene: -
CDR3aa: CASRYIGSDNEKLFF
CDR3nt: TGTGCCAGCAGATATATAGGGAGTGATAATGAAAAACTGTTTTTT

abundance: -
v_gene: TRBV4-3
j_gene: TRBJ1-4
d_gene: -
CDR3aa: CASSQGQGANEKLFF
CDR3nt: TGCGCCAGCAGCCAAGGGCAAGGGGCTAATGAAAAACTGTTTTTT